One and the same sample provided the 6 T cell receptor beta chains below, sequenced in a study of Graves' ophthalmopathy and Graves' hyperthyroidism. Researchers took RNA transcripts and amplified TCR beta CDR3 regions from them. HTBI-primed RT-PCR formed the first round, and a multiplex PCR formed the second. Each CDR3 protein gets one entry after TCRdb re-called the multiplex PCR reads with MiXCR. This table holds hundreds of thousands of distinct CDR3 sequences, under 25% found once. The sample consisted of peripheral blood. These TCRs come from a woman aged 18-29 years with stable Graves' hyperthyroidism.

In its sample, this clonotype was seen a few times. A much larger clone differs from this one at a single base, so this may be a read error. CDR3 loop: CASSFGQSDPLHF. Written as DNA, the CDR3 is TGTGCCAGCAGTTTCGGGCAATCAGATCCCCTCCACTTT. This chain joins TRBV12-3 or TRBV12-4 and TRBJ1-6; no reliable D call. This CDR3 has 13 amino acids. V lost 3 bases and J lost 13, with 13 bases in between.

This clonotype was found many times. In DNA form, the CDR3 reads TGTGCCAGCAGCGTCGGGGGGAGTAGGAATCAGCCCCAGCATTTT. It is translated as CASSVGGSRNQPQHF. The chain recombines TRBV9 with TRBJ1-5; the D gene is possibly TRBD1 (5 bases). Germline V CDR1 and CDR2: SGDLS, YYNGEE. CDR3 length equals 15 residues. The V end was cut by 2 bases, the J end by 4 bases, with 13 bases between.

This clonotype was found many times. The genes are TRBV11-2 and TRBJ2-7; either TRBD1 or TRBD2 may supply D (5 bases each). Trimming took off 3 bases at V and 3 bases at J, with 15 bases between the two ends. The CDR3 contains 15 residues. Per germline, CDR1 SGHAT and CDR2 FQNNGV. CDR3: CASSFSRDGYYEQYF. For the CDR3, the DNA is TGTGCCAGCAGCTTTTCCCGGGACGGATACTACGAGCAGTACTTC.

This clonotype appeared many times. The DNA for the CDR3 is TGTGCCAGCACCTCTATGGGGGAGCCCCAGCATTTT. Protein product: CASTSMGEPQHF. The gene calls are TRBV12-3 or TRBV12-4 and TRBJ1-5, with a possible D match to TRBD1 (5 bases). The CDR3 covers 12 residues. V dropped 7 bases and J dropped 8 bases, with 12 bases sitting between them.

In its sample, this clonotype was seen many times. The chain is built from TRBV12-3 or TRBV12-4 and TRBJ1-2; 8 bases agree with TRBD1. CDR3 length: 14 residues. The ends lost 8 bases at V and 2 bases at J; junction bases unmatched: 7. The CDR3 coding sequence is TGTGCCAGCTCCCAGGGGGCTGCGAACTATGGCTACACCTTC. As protein: CASSQGAANYGYTF.

This clonotype has a count of ten or more. The CDR3 region is CATSDQGAEQYF. The CDR3 DNA is TGTGCCACCAGTGATCAGGGAGCCGAGCAGTACTTC. This chain joins TRBV24-1 and TRBJ2-7; D is perhaps TRBD1 or TRBD2 (5 bases each). In germline, CDR1 is KGHDR, CDR2 SFDVKD. The CDR3 length is 12 residues. Deletions cut 3 bases from V and 6 bases from J, with 8 bases between.